What follows are 12 T cell receptor beta chains derived from one specimen sequenced in a study of identifying expanded T cells in peripheral blood. Measured with immunoSEQ multiplex PCR; TCRdb has only the in-frame clones, and not every one. The sample shows tens of thousands of clones, approximately 85% of them seen only once. The material sequenced was blood. The receptors here all came from a person aged 18 to 75 in good health.

The V gene is TRBV5-1, the J gene TRBJ1-2, with a tentative D call TRBD1 (6 bases). Trimming stripped 3 bases from V and 1 base from J, with 10 bases between. The CDR3 has 14 residues. CDR1 and CDR2 (germline): SGHRS, YFSETQ. CDR3 region: CASSYREGNYGYTF. The CDR3 DNA is TGCGCCAGCAGCTACAGGGAGGGTAACTATGGCTACACCTTC.

The table lists this clone with a count of one. The chain carries TRBV5-4 and TRBJ1-4, with TRBD1 matching over 7 bases. Germline V lookup: CDR1 SGHNT, CDR2 YYREEE (reference sequence). This CDR3 is built from 15 residues. J lost 3 bases, V lost 1 base, and 3 bases had no gene match. This CDR3 is CASSLQGGSNEKLFF. The CDR3 nucleotides are TGTGCCAGCAGCTTGCAGGGGGGGTCTAATGAAAAACTGTTTTTT.

The chain uses TRBV10-1 and TRBJ2-3; D is possibly TRBD2 (6 bases). The CDR3 length is 14 residues. V was clipped by 5 bases and J by 6 bases, with 15 bases between them. CDR1 is WNHNN and CDR2 is SYGVQD in the germline V gene (reference sequence). The CDR3 DNA is TGCGCCAGCAGTAGGCAGGGAGGACGGGATACGCAGTATTTT. Translated, it gives CASSRQGGRDTQYF.

A single count supports this clone. The chain uses TRBV6-5 and TRBJ2-2; no firm D call. There are 15 residues in the CDR3. The germline V and J ends were trimmed by 0 bases and 4 bases, with 9 bases remaining between them. Germline V gene data show CDR1 as MNHEY and CDR2 as SVGAGI. The CDR3 DNA follows: TGTGCCAGCAGTTACTCGTTTTTCGGCACCGGGGAGCTGTTTTTT. Amino acid sequence: CASSYSFFGTGELFF.

This chain links TRBV5-4 with TRBJ2-7, with TRBD2 matching over 10 bases. The CDR3 consists of 15 residues. After removal of 0 bases from V and 4 bases from J, the junction contained 4 bases not matched to a gene. The germline V gene encodes CDR1 SGHNT and CDR2 YYREEE (reference sequence). In DNA form, the CDR3 reads TGTGCCAGCAGCTTGGCTAGCGGGAGAGGGTACGAGCAGTACTTC. Protein sequence: CASSLASGRGYEQYF.

The rearrangement links TRBV5-6 to TRBJ1-2; D might be TRBD1 (6 bases). The CDR3 sequence is 13 residues long. Trimming pared 4 bases from V and 5 bases from J, leaving 12 bases between. The V gene's germline CDR1 is SGHDT and CDR2 YYEEEE. CDR3 region: CASSRDRPYGYTF. CDR3 sequence (DNA): TGTGCCAGCAGCCGCGACAGGCCGTATGGCTACACCTTC.

Remarks on this clone: The junction departs from the called germline gene at one end, perhaps through a read error. The CDR3, as DNA: TGTGCCAGCAGCCTAGGCCTCTTTCAAGAGACCCAGTACTTC. Protein: CASSLGLFQETQYF. The V call is TRBV13, the J call TRBJ2-5; the D is unclear. CDR1 and CDR2 from the germline V gene are PRHDT and FYEKMQ (reference sequence). The CDR3 sequence is 14 residues long. The whole variable domain, filled in from reference TRBV13 and TRBJ2-5, reads AAGVIQSPRHLIKEKRETATLKCYPIPRHDTVYWYQQGPGQDPQFLISFYEKMQSDKGSIPDRFSAQQFSDYHSELNMSSLELGDSALYFCASSLGLFQETQYFGPGTRLLVL.

The chain couples TRBV4-1 to TRBJ1-5; weak D call: TRBD1 (6 bases). V was cut by 5 bases and J by 2 bases, with 22 bases left in between. The germline V gene has CDR1 MGHRA and CDR2 YSYEKL. The CDR3 is 18 amino acids. CDR3 sequence reads: CASSTPDEGVGGNQPQHF. CDR3 in DNA: TGCGCCAGCAGCACGCCCGACGAGGGGGTCGGTGGCAATCAGCCCCAGCATTTT.

The CDR3 reads CASKRENSNQPQHF. For the CDR3, the DNA is TGTGCCAGCAAGAGGGAAAATAGCAATCAGCCCCAGCATTTT. The chain uses TRBV6-5 and TRBJ1-5; D is unresolved. V lost 7 bases and J lost 0, with 10 bases in between. This CDR3 has 14 amino acids. Germline CDR1 reads MNHEY; CDR2 reads SVGAGI.

V gene TRBV11-3 combines with J gene TRBJ2-6, with D maybe TRBD1 (5 bases). This CDR3 is built from 16 residues. V gave up 4 bases and J gave up 2 bases, with 12 bases separating them. Germline V gene lookup returns CDR1 SGHNT and CDR2 YENEEA. The CDR3 reads CASSWSGNAGANVLTF. The CDR3 DNA sequence: TGTGCCAGCAGCTGGTCAGGGAACGCTGGGGCCAACGTCCTGACTTTC.

The genes are TRBV7-9 and TRBJ2-1, with 8 bases lining up with TRBD1. V was pared by 5 bases and J by 6 bases, with 9 bases of the junction left unmatched. CDR3 length equals 15 residues. CDR1 is SEHNR and CDR2 is FQNEAQ in the germline V gene (reference sequence). The CDR3 nucleotides read TGTGCCAGCAGCCACGGACAGGGTGTGGTCAATGAGCAGTTCTTC. This encodes CASSHGQGVVNEQFF.

This clone was recorded once. The chain couples TRBV30 to TRBJ2-1; TRBD2 matches 14 bases. The germline gives CDR1 GTSNPN, CDR2 SVGIG (reference sequence). The CDR3 loop spans 19 amino acids. Germline trimming cut 0 bases from V and 1 base from J; bases unmatched to any gene: 8. Here the CDR3 reads CAWSVRTGLAGVSYNEQFF. CDR3 bases: TGTGCCTGGAGTGTACGGACGGGACTAGCGGGGGTTTCCTACAATGAGCAGTTCTTC.